These 25 T cell receptor beta chains came from one sample sequenced in a study of T cell responses to AZD1222 COVID-19 vaccine. Clones were sequenced by immunoSEQ multiplex PCR, and TCRdb holds only the in-frame ones, with some missing. The data show fewer than 200,000 clones, 80% to 90% seen once. The sample consisted of peripheral blood, taken on day 0 of AZD1222 vaccination. The receptors derive from an adult in good health.

The rearrangement joins TRBV6-2 or TRBV6-3 to TRBJ1-2, with TRBD1 identical over 9 bases. Germline V gene sequence: CDR1 MNHEY, CDR2 SVGEGT. With 5 bases clipped from V and 7 bases from J, the junction kept 11 bases outside the gene matches. This CDR3 is built from 15 residues. The DNA of the CDR3 is TGTGCCAGCAGTACCGGTACAGGGGGCATGGTTGGCTACACCTTC. It translates to CASSTGTGGMVGYTF.

The chain uses TRBV29-1 and TRBJ1-3; the D is unclear. Deletions cut 6 bases from V and 4 bases from J, with 19 bases between. Germline V lookup: CDR1 SQVTM, CDR2 ANQGSEA. The CDR3 runs 15 residues. CDR3 bases: TGCAGCGTCGCCACTCTGGCTGATTGGGGAAACACCATATATTTT. Translated: CSVATLADWGNTIYF. The full variable domain, in which reference TRBV29-1 and TRBJ1-3 provide the parts outside the CDR3, is SAVISQKPSRDICQRGTSLTIQCQVDSQVTMMFWYRQQPGQSLTLIATANQGSEATYESGFVIDKFPISRPNLTFSTLTVSNMSPEDSSIYLCSVATLADWGNTIYFGEGSWLTVV.

This chain connects TRBV11-3 to TRBJ2-7; 7 bases agree with TRBD1. Trimming removed 5 bases from V and 0 bases from J; junction bases left unmatched: 4. Germline V lookup: CDR1 SGHNT, CDR2 YENEEA. The CDR3 length is 14 residues. CDR3 residues: CASSLRDSSYEQYF. The CDR3 DNA sequence: TGTGCCAGCAGCCTCCGGGACAGCTCCTACGAGCAGTACTTC. Together with reference TRBV11-3 and TRBJ2-7, the CDR3 gives the full variable domain: EAGVVQSPRYKIIEKKQPVAFWCNPISGHNTLYWYLQNLGQGPELLIRYENEEAVDDSQLPKDRFSAERLKGVDSTLKIQPAELGDSAVYLCASSLRDSSYEQYFGPGTRLTVT.

The rearrangement joins TRBV18 to TRBJ2-7; D gene unclear. The germline V gene has CDR1 KGHSH and CDR2 LQKENI. V dropped 5 bases and J dropped 3 bases, with 11 bases sitting between them. CDR3 length: 13 residues. The CDR3 region has the DNA TGTGCCAGCTCATCTCGGACGATCTACGAGCAGTACTTC. It translates to CASSSRTIYEQYF.

The chain joins TRBV10-3 to TRBJ2-3; 10 bases align to TRBD2. In germline, CDR1 is ENHRY, CDR2 SYGVKD. Trimming cost V 4 bases and J 2 bases; bases outside gene matches: 3. CDR3 size: 15 residues. CDR3 in DNA: TGTGCCATCAGTGTAGCGGGAGGAGTCACAGATACGCAGTATTTT. Amino acid sequence: CAISVAGGVTDTQYF.

The rearrangement joins TRBV30 to TRBJ1-1, with D maybe TRBD1 (5 bases). The CDR3 has 15 residues. The germline V gene has CDR1 GTSNPN and CDR2 SVGIG (reference sequence). V lost 1 base and J 4 bases, leaving 16 bases between the germline ends. This chain's CDR3 is CAWSEGTGWSTEAFF. DNA for the CDR3: TGTGCCTGGAGTGAAGGTACAGGTTGGAGCACTGAAGCTTTCTTT.

V and J are TRBV19 and TRBJ1-6; TRBD1 agrees at 8 bases. V trimming: 5 bases; J trimming: 6 bases; junction bases outside the gene matches: 9. Looked up from germline, CDR1 is LNHDA and CDR2 is SQIVND (reference sequence). The CDR3 has 16 residues. CDR3 sequence reads: CASSLGTGDFNSPLHF. The CDR3 bases are TGTGCCAGTAGTTTGGGGACAGGAGATTTTAATTCACCCCTCCACTTT.

The chain's CDR3 is CASSLGGGAGDTQYF. The CDR3 nucleotides read TGTGCCAGCAGCTTAGGAGGGGGAGCGGGAGATACGCAGTATTTT. The chain links TRBV7-9 to TRBJ2-3; either TRBD1 or TRBD2 may fit D (6 bases each). Germline V CDR1 and CDR2: SEHNR, FQNEAQ (reference sequence). This CDR3 region has 15 residues. V gave up 1 base and J gave up 5 bases, with 13 bases separating them. The whole variable domain, remainder taken from reference TRBV7-9 and TRBJ2-3, is DTGVSQNPRHKITKRGQNVTFRCDPISEHNRLYWYRQTLGQGPEFLTYFQNEAQLEKSRLLSDRFSAERPKGSFSTLEIQRTEQGDSAMYLCASSLGGGAGDTQYFGPGTRLTVL.

The chain is built from TRBV4-3 and TRBJ2-1; D might be TRBD2 (6 bases). Germline assignment: CDR1 LGHNA and CDR2 YSLEER. The CDR3 length is 16 residues. V lost 1 base and J lost 7, with 17 bases in between. DNA for the CDR3: TGCGCCAGCAGCCAAGGAATAGCGGCGCGGCGGAATGAGCAGTTCTTC. Protein: CASSQGIAARRNEQFF.

The V gene is TRBV2, the J gene TRBJ2-7; 8 bases line up with TRBD1. Germline CDR1 SNHLY, CDR2 FYNNEI. After removal of 7 bases from V and 2 bases from J, the junction contained 7 bases not matched to a gene. The CDR3 consists of 14 residues. CDR3 loop: CASMETGVAYEQYF. The CDR3 DNA is TGTGCCAGCATGGAGACAGGGGTAGCCTACGAGCAGTACTTC.

This clone was seen just once. This chain uses TRBV7-2 with TRBJ2-3; tentative D call: TRBD1 (5 bases). The CDR3 runs 14 residues. V was cut by 4 bases and J by 3 bases, with 11 bases left in between. In germline, CDR1 is SGHTA, CDR2 FQGNSA. The CDR3 DNA reads as TGTGCCAGCAGCTCAGGGCCCCTAACAGATACGCAGTATTTT. Encoded protein: CASSSGPLTDTQYF. Complete variable domain (other parts from reference TRBV7-2 and TRBJ2-3): GAGVSQSPSNKVTEKGKDVELRCDPISGHTALYWYRQSLGQGLEFLIYFQGNSAPDKSGLPSDRFSAERTGGSVSTLTIQRTQQEDSAVYLCASSSGPLTDTQYFGPGTRLTVL.

The chain has TRBV7-2 and TRBJ2-7, with 9 bases identical to TRBD2. This CDR3 comprises 15 residues. From germline, CDR1 is SGHTA and CDR2 FQGNSA. J was trimmed by 3 bases and V by 5 bases; bases with no gene match: 8. This CDR3 is CASSATSGLGYEQYF. Written as DNA, the CDR3 is TGTGCCAGCAGCGCTACTAGCGGGCTCGGCTACGAGCAGTACTTC.

This clone was counted a few times. V is TRBV3-1 (or the pseudogene TRBV3-2) and J is TRBJ2-7, with D perhaps matching TRBD2 (5 bases). This CDR3 region has 12 residues. From germline, CDR1 is LGHDT and CDR2 YNNKEL (reference sequence). V was trimmed by 2 bases and J by 6 bases, leaving 8 bases between them. The CDR3 DNA sequence: TGTGCCAGCAGCCAAAAGGCGGGCGAGCAGTACTTC. Translating it yields CASSQKAGEQYF.

The V gene is TRBV3-1 (or the pseudogene TRBV3-2), the J gene TRBJ1-1, with unresolved D. Germline lookup yields CDR1 LGHDT and CDR2 YNNKEL (reference sequence). This CDR3 comprises 12 residues. V dropped 3 bases and J dropped 5 bases, with 7 bases sitting between them. The CDR3 protein is CASSHTPTEAFF. The CDR3 DNA is TGTGCCAGCAGCCACACACCGACTGAAGCTTTCTTT.

The CDR3 spells CASSYWAGGFYEQYF. The CDR3, as DNA: TGTGCCAGCAGTTACTGGGCAGGGGGCTTCTACGAGCAGTACTTC. V and J are TRBV6-5 and TRBJ2-7; 8 bases match TRBD1. The V and J ends lost 1 base and 3 bases, in that order; junction bases with no gene match: 5. Germline V gene data show CDR1 as MNHEY and CDR2 as SVGAGI. This CDR3 has 15 residues.

CDR3 bases: TGCAGCTCCCGGGACGGCACCTTCTATGGCTACACCTTC. Translated, it gives CSSRDGTFYGYTF. The rearrangement links TRBV29-1 to TRBJ1-2; weak D call: TRBD1 (5 bases). CDR1 SQVTM and CDR2 ANQGSEA come from the germline V gene. Trimming removed 8 bases from V and 4 bases from J, with 17 bases in between. The CDR3 runs 13 residues. The full variable domain, in which reference TRBV29-1 and TRBJ1-2 provide the parts outside the CDR3, is SAVISQKPSRDICQRGTSLTIQCQVDSQVTMMFWYRQQPGQSLTLIATANQGSEATYESGFVIDKFPISRPNLTFSTLTVSNMSPEDSSIYLCSSRDGTFYGYTFGSGTRLTVV.

This chain joins TRBV7-2 and TRBJ2-7; 7 bases map to TRBD2. This CDR3 is built from 16 residues. J gave up 4 bases and V 1 base, and 10 bases lay outside the gene matches. CDR1 and CDR2 (germline): SGHTA, FQGNSA. The CDR3 DNA follows: TGTGCCAGCAGCTTAGAGGTGGGGAGGGGCAAGTACGAGCAGTACTTC. Translating it yields CASSLEVGRGKYEQYF. Combining the CDR3 with reference TRBV7-2 and TRBJ2-7 gives the whole variable domain GAGVSQSPSNKVTEKGKDVELRCDPISGHTALYWYRQSLGQGLEFLIYFQGNSAPDKSGLPSDRFSAERTGGSVSTLTIQRTQQEDSAVYLCASSLEVGRGKYEQYFGPGTRLTVT.

This chain connects TRBV6-1 to TRBJ1-2; D possibly corresponds to TRBD1 (5 bases). There are 13 residues in the CDR3. CDR1 and CDR2 from the germline V gene are MNHNS and SASEGT. V was shortened by 5 bases and J by 8 bases, with 15 bases between the two germline ends. CDR3 protein: CASSFGTGRGYTF. The CDR3 region has the DNA TGTGCCAGCAGTTTCGGGACCGGTAGGGGCTACACCTTC.

The chain employs TRBV5-1 and TRBJ1-6; 8 nucleotides line up with TRBD1. In germline, CDR1 is SGHRS, CDR2 YFSETQ. The CDR3 loop spans 15 amino acids. Trimming took 0 bases from V and 6 from J; bases not matched to a gene: 2. The CDR3 loop reads CASSLGQGINSPLHF. For the CDR3, the DNA is TGCGCCAGCAGCTTGGGACAGGGGATTAATTCACCCCTCCACTTT.

V is TRBV18 and J is TRBJ1-4, with D perhaps TRBD1 (5 bases). CDR3 size: 16 residues. CDR1 and CDR2 (germline): KGHSH, LQKENI. The germline V and J ends were trimmed by 1 base and 4 bases, with 13 bases remaining between them. CDR3 DNA sequence: TGTGCCAGCTCACCACAGCCGGGACCGCTTAATGAAAAACTGTTTTTT. It codes for CASSPQPGPLNEKLFF. Full variable domain (rest looked up from reference TRBV18 and TRBJ1-4): NAGVMQNPRHLVRRRGQEARLRCSPMKGHSHVYWYRQLPEEGLKFMVYLQKENIIDESGMPKERFSAEFPKEGPSILRIQQVVRGDSAAYFCASSPQPGPLNEKLFFGSGTQLSVL.

The chain recombines TRBV4-2 with TRBJ2-7, with D perhaps TRBD1 or TRBD2 (7 bases each). V gave up 0 bases and J gave up 6 bases, with 18 bases separating them. The CDR3 spans 16 residues. The germline CDR1 and CDR2 sequences are LGHNA and YNFKEQ. The CDR3 is CASSQESLGRGGEQYF. The CDR3 coding sequence is TGTGCCAGCAGCCAAGAGTCCCTGGGCAGGGGGGGCGAGCAGTACTTC.

The CDR3 DNA sequence: TGTGCCATAAAGACAGGGAACACTGAAGCTTTCTTT. Translation gives CAIKTGNTEAFF. The J gene is TRBJ1-1, the V gene TRBV19; D possibly corresponds to TRBD1 (6 bases). Trimming cost V 10 bases and J 1 base, with 10 bases left between them. This CDR3 spans 12 amino acids. From germline, CDR1 is LNHDA and CDR2 SQIVND (reference sequence).

V and J are TRBV7-2 and TRBJ2-7; 9 positions agree with TRBD2. Trimming cost V 1 base and J 4 bases; bases outside gene matches: 14. The V gene's germline CDR1 is SGHTA and CDR2 FQGNSA. The CDR3 runs 18 residues. The CDR3 DNA reads TGTGCCAGCAGCTTAGGCGGGTCGGCTAGCGGGGTGACTTACGAGCAGTACTTC. This translates into CASSLGGSASGVTYEQYF.

The chain combines TRBV6-6 with TRBJ2-3; 16 nucleotides match TRBD2. The CDR3 totals 17 residues. Germline V lookup: CDR1 MNHNY, CDR2 SVGAGI (reference sequence). V was clipped by 5 bases and J by 5 bases; unmatched bases: 7. The CDR3 is CASSPGTSGGAKDTQYF. CDR3 DNA: TGTGCCAGCAGTCCCGGGACTAGCGGGGGGGCTAAAGATACGCAGTATTTT.

In DNA form, the CDR3 reads TGTGCCAGCAGTTATCGACAGGGGGGGGCGGATACGCAGTATTTT. Protein sequence: CASSYRQGGADTQYF. V usage is TRBV6-5 and J usage is TRBJ2-3; 9 bases map to TRBD1. Germline assignment: CDR1 MNHEY and CDR2 SVGAGI. The V gene end was trimmed by 3 bases and the J gene end by 6 bases; junction bases not matched to a gene: 7. The length of the CDR3 is 15 residues.